This T cell receptor (beta chain) was sequenced during a study of cytomegalovirus exposure and HLA in healthy donors. Amplification used 60 Vbeta primers and 13 Jbeta primers. TCRdb keeps only in-frame clones here, not all; method: immunoSEQ multiplex PCR. Here the sample spans 85,000 to 100,000 clones, over 80% being singletons. Sequencing was carried out using PBMCs. The source is a man younger than 35 in good health and CMV-seronegative.

CDR3 region: CASGTQYEGGLGYTF. CDR3 nucleotides: TGTGCCAGCGGAACCCAATACGAGGGTGGCCTAGGCTACACCTTC. The chain carries TRBV6-6 and TRBJ1-2; D is undetermined. Germline V gene sequence: CDR1 MNHNY, CDR2 SVGAGI (reference sequence). The germline V and J ends were trimmed by 8 bases and 8 bases, with 24 bases remaining between them. The CDR3 is 15 residues long.